The 23 T cell receptor beta chains below were found in one sample sequenced in a study of T cell changes during pregnancy in multiple sclerosis. Generated by immunoSEQ multiplex PCR, the TCRdb table keeps only in-frame clones and is missing some. Of 55,000 or so clones listed, about 90% are singletons. The source was CD4+ T cells from peripheral blood mononuclear cells, collected after pregnancy. Receptors originate from a female donor with multiple sclerosis, enrolled in a pregnancy study.

The rearrangement links TRBV18 to TRBJ2-5, with 10 bases fitting TRBD2. This CDR3 spans 18 amino acids. Trimming removed 1 base from V and 2 bases from J; junction bases left unmatched: 10. The germline V gene has CDR1 KGHSH and CDR2 LQKENI. CDR3: CASSPLWLAGAKQETQYF. CDR3 in DNA: TGTGCCAGCTCACCACTCTGGCTAGCGGGGGCGAAGCAAGAGACCCAGTACTTC.

This chain uses TRBV29-1 with TRBJ1-2, with 7 bases that match TRBD1. V lost 3 bases to trimming and J lost 0 bases; unmatched junction nucleotides: 7. The CDR3 has 15 amino acids. Germline assignment: CDR1 SQVTM and CDR2 ANQGSEA. For the CDR3, the DNA is TGCAGCGTTGATTCGGAGGGGGCCCCTAACTATGGCTACACCTTC. Protein product: CSVDSEGAPNYGYTF. The whole variable domain, filled in from reference TRBV29-1 and TRBJ1-2, reads SAVISQKPSRDICQRGTSLTIQCQVDSQVTMMFWYRQQPGQSLTLIATANQGSEATYESGFVIDKFPISRPNLTFSTLTVSNMSPEDSSIYLCSVDSEGAPNYGYTFGSGTRLTVV.

Concerning this clone itself: The sample carries other DNA sequences with the same CDR3. V is TRBV11-3 and J is TRBJ1-1; D remains unclear. CDR3 length: 13 residues. The germline CDR1 and CDR2 sequences are SGHNT and YENEEA. Trimming stripped 1 base from V and 1 base from J, with 4 bases between. The CDR3 sequence is CASSLGQNTEAFF. The CDR3 DNA is TGTGCCAGCAGCTTAGGACAGAACACTGAAGCTTTCTTT.

The sample holds a few counts of this clone. As DNA, the CDR3 is TGTGCCAGCAGTGAAATAGGACTAGCCAAAAACATTCAGTACTTC. Its translation: CASSEIGLAKNIQYF. The rearrangement joins TRBV6-1 to TRBJ2-4, with a possible D match to TRBD2 (5 bases). V shed 2 bases and J shed 0 bases, with 8 bases lying between them. The CDR3 has 15 residues. Germline CDR1 and CDR2: MNHNS and SASEGT.

This clone was seen a handful of times. The chain recombines TRBV7-9 with TRBJ1-2, with 9 nucleotides matching TRBD1. The CDR3 is 14 amino acids. Germline-derived CDR1 and CDR2 are SEHNR and FQNEAQ (reference sequence). V was clipped by 4 bases and J by 10 bases; unmatched bases: 10. The DNA for the CDR3 is TGTGCCAGCAGCTCCGGGACAGGGCTCTTAGCCTACACCTTC. It encodes CASSSGTGLLAYTF.

The table lists this clone with a few counts. The DNA for the CDR3 is TGTGCCATCAGTGGGACTAGCGGAGGCGAGCAGTACTTC. Amino acids: CAISGTSGGEQYF. The chain joins TRBV10-3 to TRBJ2-7; TRBD2 matches at 10 bases. Germline V lookup: CDR1 ENHRY, CDR2 SYGVKD. Trimming cost V 4 bases and J 6 bases; bases outside gene matches: 3. This CDR3 is 13 amino acids long.

The rearrangement links TRBV7-8 to TRBJ1-1; tentative D call: TRBD1 (5 bases). Trimming took off 5 bases at V and 2 bases at J, with 15 bases between the two ends. The CDR3 loop spans 15 amino acids. Germline values: CDR1 SGHVS, CDR2 FQNEAQ. The CDR3 sequence: CASSPVGGANTEAFF. For the CDR3, the DNA is TGTGCCAGCAGCCCCGTGGGGGGAGCCAACACTGAAGCTTTCTTT.

The chain is built from TRBV18 and TRBJ1-2, with 12 bases fitting TRBD1. In germline, CDR1 is KGHSH, CDR2 LQKENI. Trimming at V came to 3 bases and at J to 6 bases, leaving 5 bases not matched to a gene. CDR3 length: 15 amino acids. The CDR3 protein is CASSPGTGGDDGYTF. The CDR3 DNA sequence: TGTGCCAGCTCACCCGGGACAGGGGGCGATGATGGCTACACCTTC.

In this sample, this clone turned up a few times. This chain joins TRBV30 and TRBJ1-2; a possible D gene is TRBD1 (5 bases). The CDR3 is 14 residues long. Germline values: CDR1 GTSNPN, CDR2 SVGIG (reference sequence). Between the trimmed V and J ends, which lost 4 bases and 6 bases, there was a span of 18 bases. The DNA for the CDR3 is TGTGCCTGGAAGTGGGGGAGGGGAATGGATGGCTACACCTTC. It codes for CAWKWGRGMDGYTF.

V usage is TRBV7-2 and J usage is TRBJ1-1, with 7 bases identical to TRBD1. From germline, CDR1 is SGHTA and CDR2 FQGNSA. This CDR3 has 15 amino acids. V dropped 1 base and J dropped 1; count of bases not matched to a gene: 3. The CDR3 sequence: CASSLVRGPNTEAFF. CDR3 nucleotide sequence: TGTGCCAGCAGCTTAGTGAGGGGGCCGAACACTGAAGCTTTCTTT.

This chain connects TRBV7-9 to TRBJ1-1; 10 nucleotides align to TRBD1. This CDR3 is 14 amino acids long. Unmatched junction bases numbered 6, after V lost 7 bases and J lost 4 bases. Germline V lookup: CDR1 SEHNR, CDR2 FQNEAQ (reference sequence). CDR3 coding DNA: TGTGCCAGCACCCAGGACAGGGGGGGCACTGAAGCTTTCTTT. Translated, it gives CASTQDRGGTEAFF. Full variable domain (outside the CDR3, taken from reference TRBV7-9 and TRBJ1-1): DTGVSQNPRHKITKRGQNVTFRCDPISEHNRLYWYRQTLGQGPEFLTYFQNEAQLEKSRLLSDRFSAERPKGSFSTLEIQRTEQGDSAMYLCASTQDRGGTEAFFGQGTRLTVV.

This CDR3 is CASSFEGATYEQYF. The CDR3 coding sequence is TGTGCCAGCAGCTTCGAGGGGGCTACCTACGAGCAGTACTTC. This rearrangement joins TRBV7-9 to TRBJ2-7, with 7 bases lining up with TRBD1. This CDR3 is 14 amino acids long. The J segment lost 2 bases and the V segment lost 3 bases, leaving 4 bases of the junction unmatched. Germline loops: CDR1 SEHNR, CDR2 FQNEAQ (reference sequence).

The chain is built from TRBV6-5 and TRBJ2-7, with D possibly being TRBD1 (7 bases). The germline V and J ends were trimmed by 0 bases and 6 bases, with 15 bases remaining between them. Germline V gene lookup returns CDR1 MNHEY and CDR2 SVGAGI. CDR3 length: 15 residues. The chain's CDR3 is CASSYSAFQGGEQYF. DNA for the CDR3: TGTGCCAGCAGTTACTCGGCCTTTCAGGGGGGCGAGCAGTACTTC.

The chain joins TRBV5-6 to TRBJ2-7, with D perhaps matching TRBD1 (5 bases). The CDR3 runs to 14 residues. The germline gives CDR1 SGHDT, CDR2 YYEEEE. Trimming stripped 7 bases from V and 3 bases from J, with 17 bases between. CDR3 in amino acids: CASLPQGVHYEQYF. CDR3 in DNA: TGTGCCAGCCTACCGCAGGGCGTTCACTACGAGCAGTACTTC.

The chain couples TRBV7-3 to TRBJ2-1; 11 bases agree with TRBD2. CDR1 and CDR2 from the germline V gene are SGHTA and FQGTGA. The CDR3 is 15 residues long. J lost 9 bases, V lost 3 bases, and 7 bases had no gene match. This CDR3 reads CASSFGSGGAGEQFF. The CDR3 nucleotides read TGTGCCAGCAGCTTTGGTAGCGGGGGGGCGGGTGAGCAGTTCTTC. Filled out from reference TRBV7-3 and TRBJ2-1, the complete variable domain reads GAGVSQTPSNKVTEKGKYVELRCDPISGHTALYWYRQSLGQGPEFLIYFQGTGAADDSGLPNDRFFAVRPEGSVSTLKIQRTERGDSAVYLCASSFGSGGAGEQFFGPGTRLTVL.

The CDR3 here is CASSLGPRVYEQYF. The CDR3 coding sequence is TGTGCCAGCAGTTTGGGGCCGAGAGTCTACGAGCAGTACTTC. This chain joins TRBV27 and TRBJ2-7; D is perhaps TRBD1 (5 bases). Germline V gene sequence: CDR1 MNHEY, CDR2 SMNVEV (reference sequence). Trimming took 3 bases from V and 3 from J, leaving 12 bases between them. The CDR3 length is 14 residues.

The chain joins TRBV10-3 to TRBJ2-2; perhaps TRBD2 as D (6 bases). This CDR3 comprises 13 residues. Germline CDR1 ENHRY, CDR2 SYGVKD. V lost 6 bases, J lost 4 bases, and 9 bases lay in between. The CDR3 loop is CAIRGLPTGELFF. In nucleotides, the CDR3 is TGTGCCATCAGGGGACTTCCCACCGGGGAGCTGTTTTTT.

The chain links TRBV5-1 to TRBJ2-5; 9 bases fit TRBD2. The CDR3 runs to 18 residues. CDR1 is SGHRS and CDR2 is YFSETQ in the germline V gene. The V and J ends lost 4 bases and 0 bases, in that order; junction bases with no gene match: 13. CDR3 region: CASSPTNLLAGYQETQYF. CDR3 DNA sequence: TGCGCCAGCAGCCCAACCAACCTACTAGCGGGTTACCAAGAGACCCAGTACTTC. Complete variable domain (other parts from reference TRBV5-1 and TRBJ2-5): KAGVTQTPRYLIKTRGQQVTLSCSPISGHRSVSWYQQTPGQGLQFLFEYFSETQRNKGNFPGRFSGRQFSNSRSEMNVSTLELGDSALYLCASSPTNLLAGYQETQYFGPGTRLLVL.

The CDR3 DNA reads TGTGCCAGCAGCTCGCCAGGGGCCACCCAGATGAACACTGAAGCTTTCTTT. Translating it yields CASSSPGATQMNTEAFF. The gene calls are TRBV5-6 and TRBJ1-1, with D possibly TRBD1 on 6 matching bases. V shed 3 bases and J shed 0 bases, with 18 bases lying between them. The CDR3 is 17 residues long. CDR1 SGHDT and CDR2 YYEEEE come from the germline V gene.

V gene TRBV13 combines with J gene TRBJ1-1; D unresolved. V lost 4 bases and J lost 11, with 14 bases in between. The CDR3 runs 12 residues. CDR1 is PRHDT, CDR2 FYEKMQ, per germline (reference sequence). The CDR3 loop reads CASSSGLQRAFF. CDR3 sequence (DNA): TGTGCCAGCAGCTCCGGACTCCAGAGGGCTTTCTTT.

The chain has TRBV6-5 and TRBJ2-3; a weak D match, TRBD1 (6 bases). V was cut by 4 bases and J by 7 bases, with 18 bases left in between. This CDR3 has 15 amino acids. Germline values: CDR1 MNHEY, CDR2 SVGAGI. The CDR3 protein is CASSSRGQVIHTQYF. Here the CDR3 DNA reads TGTGCCAGCAGTTCCCGGGGACAAGTCATCCATACGCAGTATTTT.

The chain couples TRBV5-1 to TRBJ2-1; 8 bases agree with TRBD2. Looked up from germline, CDR1 is SGHRS and CDR2 is YFSETQ. After removal of 0 bases from V and 3 bases from J, the junction contained 5 bases not matched to a gene. There are 16 residues in the CDR3. This CDR3 reads CASSLDGRGGYNEQFF. CDR3 sequence (DNA): TGCGCCAGCAGCTTGGACGGGAGGGGAGGCTACAATGAGCAGTTCTTC.

The chain employs TRBV4-1 and TRBJ1-2, with TRBD1 identical over 7 bases. Germline V CDR1 and CDR2: MGHRA, YSYEKL. The CDR3 has 14 amino acids. J lost 4 bases, V lost 0 bases, and 2 bases had no gene match. The CDR3 loop reads CASSQEGQIYGYTF. CDR3 DNA sequence: TGCGCCAGCAGCCAAGAGGGACAGATCTATGGCTACACCTTC.